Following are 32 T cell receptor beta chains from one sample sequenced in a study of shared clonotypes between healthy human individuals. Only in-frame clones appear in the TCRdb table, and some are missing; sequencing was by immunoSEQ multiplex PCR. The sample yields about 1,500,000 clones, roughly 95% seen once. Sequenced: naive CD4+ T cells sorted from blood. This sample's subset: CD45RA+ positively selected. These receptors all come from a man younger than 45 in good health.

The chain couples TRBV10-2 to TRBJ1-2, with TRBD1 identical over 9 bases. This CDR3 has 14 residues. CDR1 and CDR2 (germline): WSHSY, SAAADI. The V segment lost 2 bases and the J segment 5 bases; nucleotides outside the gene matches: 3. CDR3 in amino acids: CASSETGTGYGYTF. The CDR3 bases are TGCGCCAGCAGTGAGACTGGGACAGGGTATGGCTACACCTTC.

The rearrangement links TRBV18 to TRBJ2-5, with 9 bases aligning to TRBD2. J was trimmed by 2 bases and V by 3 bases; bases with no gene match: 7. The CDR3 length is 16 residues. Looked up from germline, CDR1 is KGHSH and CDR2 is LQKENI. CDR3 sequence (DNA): TGTGCCAGCTCACCGCTATCAGCGGGAGGACAAGAGACCCAGTACTTC. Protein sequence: CASSPLSAGGQETQYF.

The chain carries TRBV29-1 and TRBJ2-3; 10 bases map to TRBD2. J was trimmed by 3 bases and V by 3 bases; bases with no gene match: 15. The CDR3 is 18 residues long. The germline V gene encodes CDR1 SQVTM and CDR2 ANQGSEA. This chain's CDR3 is CSVDFQLSGRAWTDTQYF. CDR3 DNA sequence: TGCAGCGTTGACTTTCAACTGAGCGGGAGGGCCTGGACAGATACGCAGTATTTT.

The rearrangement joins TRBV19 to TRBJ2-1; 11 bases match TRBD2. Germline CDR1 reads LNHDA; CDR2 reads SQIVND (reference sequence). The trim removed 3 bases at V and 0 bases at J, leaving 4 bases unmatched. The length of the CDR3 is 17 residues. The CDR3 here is CASSIGTSGPSYNEQFF. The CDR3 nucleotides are TGTGCCAGTAGTATCGGGACTAGCGGCCCCTCCTACAATGAGCAGTTCTTC.

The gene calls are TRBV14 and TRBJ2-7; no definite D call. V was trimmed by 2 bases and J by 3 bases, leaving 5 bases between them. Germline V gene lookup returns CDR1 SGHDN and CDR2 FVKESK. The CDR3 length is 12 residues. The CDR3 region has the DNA TGTGCCAGCAGCCAAAGTCACTACGAGCAGTACTTC. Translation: CASSQSHYEQYF.

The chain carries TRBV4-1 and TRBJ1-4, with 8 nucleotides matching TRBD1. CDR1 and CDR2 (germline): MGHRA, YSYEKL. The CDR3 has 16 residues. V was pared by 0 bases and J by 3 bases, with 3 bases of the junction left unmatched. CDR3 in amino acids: CASSQDQGAPNEKLFF. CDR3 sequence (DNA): TGCGCCAGCAGCCAAGACCAGGGGGCGCCTAATGAAAAACTGTTTTTT.

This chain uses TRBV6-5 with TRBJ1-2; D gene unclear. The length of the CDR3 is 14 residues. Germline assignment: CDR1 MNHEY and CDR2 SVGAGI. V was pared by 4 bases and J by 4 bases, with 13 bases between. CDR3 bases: TGTGCCAGCAGTTCCTCCGGAGGGTCCTATGGCTACACCTTC. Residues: CASSSSGGSYGYTF.

The DNA of the CDR3 is TGTGCCAGCAGCCTTCGGCAGTCCCACGAGCAGTACTTC. This sequence encodes CASSLRQSHEQYF. The chain employs TRBV6-5 and TRBJ2-7; D uncertain. Germline CDR1 reads MNHEY; CDR2 reads SVGAGI. CDR3 length: 13 amino acids. Trimming shortened V by 6 bases and J by 5 bases, and 14 bases separated the two germline ends.

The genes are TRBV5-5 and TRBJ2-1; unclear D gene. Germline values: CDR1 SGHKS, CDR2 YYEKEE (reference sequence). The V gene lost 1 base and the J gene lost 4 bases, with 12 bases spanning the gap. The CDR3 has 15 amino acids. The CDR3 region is CASSLPPLGYNEQFF. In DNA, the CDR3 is TGTGCCAGCAGCTTGCCCCCGTTGGGGTACAATGAGCAGTTCTTC.

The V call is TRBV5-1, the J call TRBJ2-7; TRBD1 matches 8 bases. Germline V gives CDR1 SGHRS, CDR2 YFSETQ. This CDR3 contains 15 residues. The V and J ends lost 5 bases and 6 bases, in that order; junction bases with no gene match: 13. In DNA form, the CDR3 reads TGCGCCAGCAGTAGGCTAGGACAGGGATTCGGCGAGCAGTACTTC. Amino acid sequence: CASSRLGQGFGEQYF.

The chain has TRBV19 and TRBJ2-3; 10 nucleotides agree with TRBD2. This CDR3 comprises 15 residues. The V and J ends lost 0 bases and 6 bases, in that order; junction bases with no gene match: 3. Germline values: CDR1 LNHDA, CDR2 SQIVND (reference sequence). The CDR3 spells CASSIDSGLADTQYF. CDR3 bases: TGTGCCAGTAGTATAGATTCGGGACTAGCGGATACGCAGTATTTT.

In DNA, the CDR3 is TGTGCCAGCAGGGAACAGGGGGTGAACACTGAAGCTTTCTTT. This gives the protein CASREQGVNTEAFF. The chain couples TRBV19 to TRBJ1-1; 8 bases line up with TRBD1. The CDR3 extends over 14 amino acids. The V gene's germline CDR1 is LNHDA and CDR2 SQIVND (reference sequence). Trimming removed 9 bases from V and 0 bases from J; junction bases left unmatched: 6.

In DNA, the CDR3 is TGTGCCAGCAGCGTAGAGTCCTTCCGGGGGGAGGTTGAAGCTTTCTTT. Residues: CASSVESFRGEVEAFF. The rearrangement joins TRBV9 to TRBJ1-1; tentatively, D is TRBD1 (5 bases). Trimming removed 0 bases from V and 7 bases from J, with 19 bases in between. The CDR3 totals 16 residues. Germline V CDR1 and CDR2: SGDLS, YYNGEE.

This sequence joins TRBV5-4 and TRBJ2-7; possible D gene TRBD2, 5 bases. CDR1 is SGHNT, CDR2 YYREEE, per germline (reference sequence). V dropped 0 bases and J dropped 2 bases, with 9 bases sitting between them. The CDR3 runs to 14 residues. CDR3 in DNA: TGTGCCAGCAGCTTGGAAGCGCGGGCCTACGAGCAGTACTTC. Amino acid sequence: CASSLEARAYEQYF.

The CDR3, as DNA: TGTGCCAGCAGCTTGTTGGGGAACAGGGGGCATTATCAGCCCCAGCATTTT. It codes for CASSLLGNRGHYQPQHF. The chain uses TRBV5-5 and TRBJ1-5, with 9 bases fitting TRBD1. Trimming removed 1 base from V and 5 bases from J; junction bases left unmatched: 10. Germline V gene sequence: CDR1 SGHKS, CDR2 YYEKEE (reference sequence). The CDR3 has 17 residues.

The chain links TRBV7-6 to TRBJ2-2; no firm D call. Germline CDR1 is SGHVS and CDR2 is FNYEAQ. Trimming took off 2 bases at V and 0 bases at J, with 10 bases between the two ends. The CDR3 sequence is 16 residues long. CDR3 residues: CASSLSTVANTGELFF. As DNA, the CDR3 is TGTGCCAGCAGCTTATCCACAGTAGCGAACACCGGGGAGCTGTTTTTT.

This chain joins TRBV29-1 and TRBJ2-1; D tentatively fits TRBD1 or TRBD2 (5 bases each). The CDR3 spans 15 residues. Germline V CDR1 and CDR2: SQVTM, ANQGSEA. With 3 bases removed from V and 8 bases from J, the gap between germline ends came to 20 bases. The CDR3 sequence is CSVDRGRQGPDEQFF. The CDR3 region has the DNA TGCAGCGTTGATAGAGGGCGGCAGGGCCCCGATGAGCAGTTCTTC.

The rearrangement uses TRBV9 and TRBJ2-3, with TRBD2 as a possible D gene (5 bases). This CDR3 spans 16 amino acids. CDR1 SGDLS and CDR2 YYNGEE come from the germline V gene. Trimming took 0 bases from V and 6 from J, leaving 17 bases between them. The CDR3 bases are TGTGCCAGCAGCGTAGCAGATCGGCGGGTAGGGGATACGCAGTATTTT. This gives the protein CASSVADRRVGDTQYF.

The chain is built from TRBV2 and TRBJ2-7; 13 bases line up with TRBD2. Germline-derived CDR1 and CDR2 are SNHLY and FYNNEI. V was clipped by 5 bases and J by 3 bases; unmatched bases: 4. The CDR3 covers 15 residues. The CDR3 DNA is TGTGCCAGCAGTAAGGGACTAGCGGGAAACTACGAGCAGTACTTC. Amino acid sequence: CASSKGLAGNYEQYF.

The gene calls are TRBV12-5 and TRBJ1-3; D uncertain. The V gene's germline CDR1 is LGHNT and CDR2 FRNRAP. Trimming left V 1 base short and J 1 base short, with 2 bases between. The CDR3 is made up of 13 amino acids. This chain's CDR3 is CASGLGSGNTIYF. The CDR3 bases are TGTGCTAGTGGTTTGGGTTCTGGAAACACCATATATTTT. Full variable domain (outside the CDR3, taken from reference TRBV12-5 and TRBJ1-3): DARVTQTPRHKVTEMGQEVTMRCQPILGHNTVFWYRQTMMQGLELLAYFRNRAPLDDSGMPKDRFSAEMPDATLATLKIQPSEPRDSAVYFCASGLGSGNTIYFGEGSWLTVV.

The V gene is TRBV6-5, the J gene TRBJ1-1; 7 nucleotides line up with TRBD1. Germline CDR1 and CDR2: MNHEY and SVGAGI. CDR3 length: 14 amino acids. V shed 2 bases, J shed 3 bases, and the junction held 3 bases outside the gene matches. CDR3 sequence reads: CASSYGRGYTEAFF. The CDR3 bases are TGTGCCAGCAGTTACGGCAGGGGGTACACTGAAGCTTTCTTT.

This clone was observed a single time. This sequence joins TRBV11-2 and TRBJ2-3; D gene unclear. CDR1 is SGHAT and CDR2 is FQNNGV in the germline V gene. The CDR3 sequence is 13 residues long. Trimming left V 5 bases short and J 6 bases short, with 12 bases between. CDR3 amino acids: CASSPQPRDTQYF. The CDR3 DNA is TGTGCCAGCAGCCCTCAGCCGCGCGATACGCAGTATTTT.

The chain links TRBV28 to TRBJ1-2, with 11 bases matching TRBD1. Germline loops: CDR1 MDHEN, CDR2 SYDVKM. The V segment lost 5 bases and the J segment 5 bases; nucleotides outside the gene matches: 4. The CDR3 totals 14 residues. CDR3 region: CASSPGQGAYGYTF. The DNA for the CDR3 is TGTGCCAGCAGTCCCGGACAGGGGGCGTATGGCTACACCTTC.

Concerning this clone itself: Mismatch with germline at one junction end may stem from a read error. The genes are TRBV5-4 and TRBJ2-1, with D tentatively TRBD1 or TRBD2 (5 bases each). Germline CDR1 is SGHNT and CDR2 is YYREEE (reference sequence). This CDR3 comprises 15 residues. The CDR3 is CASSWKGPSSNEQFF. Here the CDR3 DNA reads TGTGCCAGCAGCTGGAAGGGACCGTCCTCCAATGAGCAGTTCTTC.

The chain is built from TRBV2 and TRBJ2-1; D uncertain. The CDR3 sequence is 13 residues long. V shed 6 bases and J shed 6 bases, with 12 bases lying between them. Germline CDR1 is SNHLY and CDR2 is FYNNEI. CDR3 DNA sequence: TGTGCCAGCAGCATCCAAACAATCAATGAGCAGTTCTTC. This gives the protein CASSIQTINEQFF.

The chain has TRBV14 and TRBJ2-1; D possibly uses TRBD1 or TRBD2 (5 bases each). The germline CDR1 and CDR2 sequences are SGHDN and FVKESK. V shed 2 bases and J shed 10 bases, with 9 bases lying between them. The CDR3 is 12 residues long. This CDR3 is CASSQSGPEQFF. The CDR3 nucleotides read TGTGCCAGCAGCCAATCGGGGCCCGAGCAGTTCTTC.

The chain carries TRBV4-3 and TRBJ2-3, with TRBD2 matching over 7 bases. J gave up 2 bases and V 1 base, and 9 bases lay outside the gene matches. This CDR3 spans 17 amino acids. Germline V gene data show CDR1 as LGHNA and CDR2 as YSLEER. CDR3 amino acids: CASSQGPLAEYTDTQYF. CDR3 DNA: TGCGCCAGCAGCCAAGGGCCCCTAGCGGAGTACACAGATACGCAGTATTTT.

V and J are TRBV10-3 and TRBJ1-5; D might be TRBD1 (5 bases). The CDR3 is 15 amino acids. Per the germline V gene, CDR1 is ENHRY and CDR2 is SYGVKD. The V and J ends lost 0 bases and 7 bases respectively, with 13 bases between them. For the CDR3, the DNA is TGTGCCATCAGTGAGTCGACTGGGCGGGGGCAGCCCCAGCATTTT. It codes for CAISESTGRGQPQHF.

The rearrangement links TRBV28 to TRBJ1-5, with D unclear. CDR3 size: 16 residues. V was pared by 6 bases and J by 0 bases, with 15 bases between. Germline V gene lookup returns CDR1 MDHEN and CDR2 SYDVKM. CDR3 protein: CASRAVHLSSNQPQHF. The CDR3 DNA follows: TGTGCCAGCAGGGCAGTCCATTTGTCTAGCAATCAGCCCCAGCATTTT.

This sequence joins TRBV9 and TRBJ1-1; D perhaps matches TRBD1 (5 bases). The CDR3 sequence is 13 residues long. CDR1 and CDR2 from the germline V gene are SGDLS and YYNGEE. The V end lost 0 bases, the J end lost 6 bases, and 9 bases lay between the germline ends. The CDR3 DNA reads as TGTGCCAGCAGCGTAGCCGCAGGGTCTGAAGCTTTCTTT. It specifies CASSVAAGSEAFF.

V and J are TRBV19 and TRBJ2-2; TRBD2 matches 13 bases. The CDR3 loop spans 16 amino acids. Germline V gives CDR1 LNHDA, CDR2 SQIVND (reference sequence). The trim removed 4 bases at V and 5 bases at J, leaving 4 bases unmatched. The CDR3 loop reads CASSTPGLAGTGELFF. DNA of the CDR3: TGTGCCAGTAGTACACCGGGACTAGCGGGGACCGGGGAGCTGTTTTTT.

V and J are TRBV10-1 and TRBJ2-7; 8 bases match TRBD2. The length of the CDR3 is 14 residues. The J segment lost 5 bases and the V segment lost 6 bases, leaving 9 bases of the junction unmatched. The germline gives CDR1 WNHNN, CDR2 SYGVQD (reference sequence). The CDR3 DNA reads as TGCGCCAGCAGCCCCGGGACTAGTGTTCACGAGCAGTACTTC. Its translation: CASSPGTSVHEQYF.